The present T cell receptor (beta chain) was sequenced within a study of beta chain features in type 1 diabetes. Study observations and caveats: The question of HLA type influencing TCRB rearrangement was one that remained unresolved here. Researchers caution that PCR might favor shorter templates, equally among patients and controls.

The V gene's germline CDR1 is GTSNPN and CDR2 SVGIG (reference sequence). CDR3 size: 12 residues. V was cut by 8 bases and J by 7 bases, with 15 bases left in between. In its sample, this clone was seen a few times. The antigen is unknown. Sequencing targeted expressed TCRB transcripts, as all isolated RNA had been reverse transcribed. TCRdb keeps only in-frame clones here, not all; method: immunoSEQ multiplex PCR. Here the sample spans about 370,000 clones, around 15% being singletons. Sequencing was carried out using naive CD4+ T cells from blood. This receptor was obtained from a woman between 18 and 29 years old in good health. The chain is built from TRBV30 and TRBJ1-5; perhaps TRBD1 as D (6 bases). This CDR3 reads CARTGREQPQHF. The DNA of the CDR3 is TGTGCCCGCACAGGGCGCGAACAGCCCCAGCATTTT.